This TCR beta chain was captured in a study of cytomegalovirus exposure and HLA in healthy donors. The study's findings and limits: Previous analysis showed most TCR beta V segments were productive about 87% or about 30% of the time. Most TCR sequences were uncommon, yet certain public TCRs appeared in many donors. The study dropped some indistinguishable V segments, TRBV6-2 and TRBV6-3 among them.

With 60 Vbeta and 13 Jbeta primers, the PCR was carried out. Original data processing: An analysis performed later counted 75 million to 80 million unique TCR beta chains (roughly 11 million of them shared). Profiled with immunoSEQ multiplex PCR; TCRdb holds only in-frame clones, not every one. V and J calls and clone size are given by that table; D and trimming were obtained from the DNA. The sample data list approximately 80,000 clones. With regard to this clone: Its antigen remains unidentified.

The CDR3 spans 13 residues. V lost 6 bases to trimming and J lost 2 bases, with 12 bases between them. Germline CDR1 SQVTM, CDR2 ANQGSEA. The sequenced sample was PBMCs. The rearrangement links TRBV29-1 to TRBJ2-3; the D gene is possibly TRBD2 (5 bases). The receptor comes from a woman in her thirties in good health and CMV-seronegative. CDR3 protein: CSVARESTDTQYF. The CDR3 DNA sequence: TGCAGCGTCGCGAGGGAGTCCACAGATACGCAGTATTTT.